These 31 T cell receptor beta chains came from one sample sequenced in a study of blood T cell repertoires in COVID-19. The method was immunoSEQ multiplex PCR; TCRdb's version includes in-frame clones alone and lacks a portion of them. This table has 60,000 to 90,000 clones, 75% to 95% appearing once. The sequenced sample was peripheral blood. The receptors shown here come from a woman aged 80 or older with acute or convalescent COVID-19.

The genes are TRBV6-6 and TRBJ2-7; 7 bases fit TRBD1. The CDR3 has 15 residues. The J segment lost 6 bases and the V segment lost 8 bases, leaving 16 bases of the junction unmatched. Germline CDR1 MNHNY, CDR2 SVGAGI (reference sequence). The CDR3 DNA is TGTGCCAGCCGCTCGAACGACAGGGCCATACGCGAGCAGTACTTC. Amino acids: CASRSNDRAIREQYF.

Here the CDR3 reads CASSMGQGISYEQYF. The CDR3 coding sequence is TGTGCCAGCAGCATGGGACAGGGGATCTCCTACGAGCAGTACTTC. The J gene is TRBJ2-7, the V gene TRBV7-6; TRBD1 matches 10 bases. This CDR3 spans 15 amino acids. Trimming took 5 bases from V and 0 from J; bases not matched to a gene: 4. Germline loops: CDR1 SGHVS, CDR2 FNYEAQ.

As DNA, the CDR3 is TGTGCCAGCAGTTTAAGCGGGAAGACGTATGGAAGCACAGATACGCAGTATTTT. Its translation is CASSLSGKTYGSTDTQYF. The V call is TRBV27, the J call TRBJ2-3; 7 bases match TRBD2. V shed 2 bases, J shed 0 bases, and the junction held 11 bases outside the gene matches. CDR3 length: 18 amino acids. Germline V CDR1 and CDR2: MNHEY, SMNVEV (reference sequence).

V and J are TRBV5-1 and TRBJ2-2; D is perhaps TRBD1 (6 bases). The V end was cut by 5 bases, the J end by 6 bases, with 11 bases between. The CDR3 length is 13 residues. Germline V gene data show CDR1 as SGHRS and CDR2 as YFSETQ. CDR3 coding DNA: TGCGCCAGCAGGGAGCAGGGGCCCGGGGAGCTGTTTTTT. Its translation is CASREQGPGELFF. Together with reference TRBV5-1 and TRBJ2-2, the CDR3 gives the full variable domain: KAGVTQTPRYLIKTRGQQVTLSCSPISGHRSVSWYQQTPGQGLQFLFEYFSETQRNKGNFPGRFSGRQFSNSRSEMNVSTLELGDSALYLCASREQGPGELFFGEGSRLTVL.

The gene calls are TRBV20-1 and TRBJ2-1; maybe TRBD2 (5 bases). The CDR3 sequence is 13 residues long. Germline V CDR1 and CDR2: DFQATT, SNEGSKA (reference sequence). Trimming removed 3 bases at V and 1 base at J, with 7 bases between. Written as DNA, the CDR3 is TGCAGTGCTAGTGGACTTTCCTACAATGAGCAGTTCTTC. Protein product: CSASGLSYNEQFF.

V is TRBV7-9 and J is TRBJ1-1; D perhaps matches TRBD1 (5 bases). V shed 7 bases and J shed 0 bases, with 12 bases lying between them. Germline V gene data show CDR1 as SEHNR and CDR2 as FQNEAQ (reference sequence). The CDR3 is made up of 14 amino acids. CDR3 loop: CASIPEGMNTEAFF. The CDR3 nucleotides read TGTGCCAGCATCCCGGAGGGGATGAACACTGAAGCTTTCTTT.

The chain couples TRBV4-1 to TRBJ1-4; D unclear. Germline V gives CDR1 MGHRA, CDR2 YSYEKL. The V gene lost 1 base and the J gene lost 7 bases, with 7 bases spanning the gap. The CDR3 runs 13 residues. Here the CDR3 reads CASSQALSEKLFF. The CDR3 region has the DNA TGCGCCAGCAGCCAAGCCCTGTCTGAAAAACTGTTTTTT.

The CDR3 nucleotides are TGTGCCACCAGTGATGTAGCGGGGGCCCCAGAGACCCAGTACTTC. Protein: CATSDVAGAPETQYF. The chain joins TRBV24-1 to TRBJ2-5; TRBD2 agrees at 9 bases. J was trimmed by 4 bases and V by 3 bases; bases with no gene match: 5. The CDR3 is 15 residues long. The germline V gene has CDR1 KGHDR and CDR2 SFDVKD.

V gene TRBV6-5 combines with J gene TRBJ2-7; the match to TRBD1 covers 8 bases. The germline gives CDR1 MNHEY, CDR2 SVGAGI. The CDR3 runs to 16 residues. Trimming cost V 2 bases and J 3 bases; bases outside gene matches: 9. The CDR3 nucleotides read TGTGCCAGCAGTTACACAGACAGGGGACAATTCTACGAGCAGTACTTC. It translates to CASSYTDRGQFYEQYF.

This clone was recorded a few times. The chain employs TRBV18 and TRBJ1-2; no firm D call. Trimming stripped 1 base from V and 5 bases from J, with 17 bases between. The CDR3 is 16 amino acids. Germline CDR1 is KGHSH and CDR2 is LQKENI. The DNA for the CDR3 is TGTGCCAGCTCACCACTCTCCATTTCGACGGGGTATGGCTACACCTTC. Translation: CASSPLSISTGYGYTF.

The chain recombines TRBV29-1 with TRBJ1-1; D gene unclear. This CDR3 contains 15 residues. V was trimmed by 1 base and J by 3 bases, leaving 15 bases between them. In germline, CDR1 is SQVTM, CDR2 ANQGSEA. The CDR3 DNA follows: TGCAGCGTTGAAGGACGTACAACGGGGTACACTGAAGCTTTCTTT. Translating gives CSVEGRTTGYTEAFF.

This rearrangement joins TRBV7-2 to TRBJ2-7, with TRBD2 as a possible D gene (6 bases). V lost 3 bases and J lost 6, with 15 bases in between. In germline, CDR1 is SGHTA, CDR2 FQGNSA. CDR3 length: 14 amino acids. Here the CDR3 DNA reads TGTGCCAGCAGCTTCCAGCCGGGACTGGGCGAGCAGTACTTC. Its translation is CASSFQPGLGEQYF.

The sample holds one count of this clone. The genes are TRBV7-3 and TRBJ1-1; D call uncertain. Germline CDR1 SGHTA, CDR2 FQGTGA. Trimming left V 3 bases short and J 3 bases short, with 14 bases between. The CDR3 spans 15 residues. This CDR3 is CASSFTPGRYTEAFF. The CDR3 nucleotides are TGTGCCAGCAGCTTCACCCCTGGGAGGTACACTGAAGCTTTCTTT.

This chain uses TRBV5-4 with TRBJ2-7; TRBD2 is a possible D gene (5 bases). Germline V lookup: CDR1 SGHNT, CDR2 YYREEE (reference sequence). There are 13 residues in the CDR3. V dropped 0 bases and J dropped 4 bases, with 8 bases sitting between them. CDR3 DNA sequence: TGTGCCAGCAGCTTGGCAACGGGGTACGAGCAGTACTTC. As protein: CASSLATGYEQYF. Looking up the rest from reference TRBV5-4 and TRBJ2-7 gives the full variable domain: ETGVTQSPTHLIKTRGQQVTLRCSSQSGHNTVSWYQQALGQGPQFIFQYYREEENGRGNFPPRFSGLQFPNYSSELNVNALELDDSALYLCASSLATGYEQYFGPGTRLTVT.

Written as DNA, the CDR3 is TGTGCCAGCAGTTTATCCGGGGGGTATTTTGGCTACACCTTC. Its protein is CASSLSGGYFGYTF. The chain joins TRBV28 to TRBJ1-2; a weak D match, TRBD1 (5 bases). This CDR3 contains 14 residues. V gave up 1 base and J gave up 7 bases, with 13 bases separating them. The germline V gene has CDR1 MDHEN and CDR2 SYDVKM.

This clone is a singleton in its sample. The rearrangement uses TRBV5-6 and TRBJ1-1; D ambiguous. Germline V gene lookup returns CDR1 SGHDT and CDR2 YYEEEE. The CDR3 covers 13 residues. The V gene lost 2 bases and the J gene lost 5 bases, with 10 bases spanning the gap. The CDR3 nucleotides are TGTGCCAGCAGCTTCCGGGGTTATACTGAAGCTTTCTTT. Translated, it gives CASSFRGYTEAFF.

CDR3 loop: CASSLGTGYNSPLHF. DNA of the CDR3: TGTGCCAGCAGCTTAGGGACAGGGTATAATTCACCCCTCCACTTT. The chain combines TRBV7-2 with TRBJ1-6; 8 positions match TRBD1. The J segment lost 4 bases and the V segment lost 1 base, leaving 0 bases of the junction unmatched. Germline assignment: CDR1 SGHTA and CDR2 FQGNSA. The CDR3 is 15 amino acids.

This sequence joins TRBV7-9 and TRBJ2-1, with TRBD2 matching 12 bases. CDR3 length: 15 amino acids. The V and J ends lost 4 bases and 3 bases, in that order; junction bases with no gene match: 1. Germline loops: CDR1 SEHNR, CDR2 FQNEAQ (reference sequence). The CDR3 sequence: CASSWTSGDYNEQFF. As DNA, the CDR3 is TGTGCCAGCAGCTGGACTAGCGGGGACTACAATGAGCAGTTCTTC.

The chain joins TRBV6-6 to TRBJ2-7, with 15 bases identical to TRBD2. This CDR3 contains 15 residues. Germline CDR1 MNHNY, CDR2 SVGAGI (reference sequence). In nucleotides, the CDR3 is TGTTCGACCGGACTAGCGGGAGGGGGGCTGCACGAGCAGTACTTC. As protein: CSTGLAGGGLHEQYF.

V usage is TRBV5-1 and J usage is TRBJ1-5; D is unresolved. The ends were cut back, 0 bases at V and 4 bases at J, with 11 bases in the middle. The CDR3 has 15 residues. Germline V gene data show CDR1 as SGHRS and CDR2 as YFSETQ. The CDR3 protein is CASSLDGGNNQPQHF. The DNA for the CDR3 is TGCGCCAGCAGCTTGGACGGAGGGAATAATCAGCCCCAGCATTTT.

The chain employs TRBV5-1 and TRBJ2-3; D possibly corresponds to TRBD1 (6 bases). Germline loops: CDR1 SGHRS, CDR2 YFSETQ. The V gene lost 0 bases and the J gene lost 2 bases, with 13 bases spanning the gap. CDR3 length equals 16 residues. CDR3: CASSLAGTGITDTQYF. In DNA, the CDR3 is TGCGCCAGCAGCTTGGCGGGCACAGGGATCACAGATACGCAGTATTTT.

This chain uses TRBV5-1 with TRBJ2-5; TRBD1 matches at 7 bases. Unmatched junction bases numbered 4, after V lost 5 bases and J lost 0 bases. Germline CDR1 SGHRS, CDR2 YFSETQ. The CDR3 length is 14 residues. This CDR3 reads CASRMTGYQETQYF. CDR3 bases: TGCGCCAGCAGAATGACAGGGTACCAAGAGACCCAGTACTTC. The entire variable domain, with the rest obtained from reference TRBV5-1 and TRBJ2-5, is as follows: KAGVTQTPRYLIKTRGQQVTLSCSPISGHRSVSWYQQTPGQGLQFLFEYFSETQRNKGNFPGRFSGRQFSNSRSEMNVSTLELGDSALYLCASRMTGYQETQYFGPGTRLLVL.

The CDR3 reads CASSQGGMKSGYTF. The CDR3 DNA is TGTGCCAGTAGCCAGGGGGGTATGAAGAGTGGCTACACCTTC. V and J are TRBV19 and TRBJ1-2, with 7 bases matching TRBD1. V gave up 6 bases and J gave up 7 bases; unmatched junction bases: 11. The length of the CDR3 is 14 residues. Germline V CDR1 and CDR2: LNHDA, SQIVND (reference sequence).

The chain recombines TRBV5-1 with TRBJ1-1; D not resolved. V was shortened by 0 bases and J by 0 bases, with 6 bases between the two germline ends. The CDR3 has 14 residues. Per germline, CDR1 SGHRS and CDR2 YFSETQ. In DNA form, the CDR3 reads TGCGCCAGCAGCTTGGCGTCTTTGAACACTGAAGCTTTCTTT. It is translated as CASSLASLNTEAFF.

The genes are TRBV4-1 and TRBJ2-5, with 9 bases matching TRBD2. The length of the CDR3 is 15 residues. The ends lost 0 bases at V and 4 bases at J; junction bases unmatched: 3. Germline CDR1 MGHRA, CDR2 YSYEKL. CDR3 nucleotides: TGCGCCAGCAGCCAAGAATCGACTAGCGGAGAGACCCAGTACTTC. Encoded protein: CASSQESTSGETQYF.

The chain joins TRBV28 to TRBJ1-5; D is uncertain. Trimming removed 3 bases from V and 4 bases from J, with 4 bases in between. The CDR3 contains 12 residues. Per the germline V gene, CDR1 is MDHEN and CDR2 is SYDVKM. In DNA form, the CDR3 reads TGTGCCAGCAGTTTCCCGAATCAGCCCCAGCATTTT. Its translation is CASSFPNQPQHF.

The rearrangement uses TRBV11-2 and TRBJ2-5, with 9 bases lining up with TRBD1. Trimming at V came to 5 bases and at J to 4 bases, leaving 5 bases not matched to a gene. CDR1 SGHAT and CDR2 FQNNGV come from the germline V gene. This CDR3 is built from 14 residues. CDR3 residues: CASSPDRGVETQYF. The CDR3 DNA reads TGTGCCAGCAGCCCGGACAGGGGCGTAGAGACCCAGTACTTC.

This rearrangement joins TRBV4-1 to TRBJ2-1; maybe TRBD1 (6 bases). The CDR3 loop spans 14 amino acids. V shed 4 bases and J shed 8 bases, with 15 bases lying between them. CDR1 and CDR2 (germline): MGHRA, YSYEKL. Here the CDR3 reads CASSPGTWLYEQFF. The DNA of the CDR3 is TGCGCCAGCAGCCCTGGGACATGGTTATATGAGCAGTTCTTC.

The chain carries TRBV2 and TRBJ1-1; D remains ambiguous. The CDR3 contains 13 residues. Deletions cut 6 bases from V and 0 bases from J, with 8 bases between. Germline V gene sequence: CDR1 SNHLY, CDR2 FYNNEI. The CDR3 DNA sequence: TGTGCCAGCAGCCTACCTTTGAACACTGAAGCTTTCTTT. Its protein product is CASSLPLNTEAFF.

This sequence joins TRBV28 and TRBJ2-7; 8 positions match TRBD1. CDR1 and CDR2 (germline): MDHEN, SYDVKM. V shed 6 bases, J shed 3 bases, and the junction held 1 base outside the gene matches. This CDR3 region has 12 residues. The CDR3 loop is CASSRGLYEQYF. In nucleotides, the CDR3 is TGTGCCAGCAGCAGGGGGCTCTACGAGCAGTACTTC.

The chain recombines TRBV7-6 with TRBJ2-3; no definite D call. Germline CDR1 reads SGHVS; CDR2 reads FNYEAQ. This CDR3 has 13 residues. Trimming left V 2 bases short and J 1 base short, with 4 bases between. CDR3 in DNA: TGTGCCAGCAGCTTATCGGGCACAGATACGCAGTATTTT. Its translation is CASSLSGTDTQYF.